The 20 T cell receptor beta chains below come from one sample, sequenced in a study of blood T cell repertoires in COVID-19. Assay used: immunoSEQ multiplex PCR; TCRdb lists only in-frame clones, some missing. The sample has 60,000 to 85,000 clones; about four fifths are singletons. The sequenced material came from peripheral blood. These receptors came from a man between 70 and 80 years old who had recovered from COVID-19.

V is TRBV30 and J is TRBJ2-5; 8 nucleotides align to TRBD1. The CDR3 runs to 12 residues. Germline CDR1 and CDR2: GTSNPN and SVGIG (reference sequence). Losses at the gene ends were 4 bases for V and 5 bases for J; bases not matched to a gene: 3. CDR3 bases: TGTGCCTGGACTACAGGGGGGGAGACCCAGTACTTC. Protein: CAWTTGGETQYF.

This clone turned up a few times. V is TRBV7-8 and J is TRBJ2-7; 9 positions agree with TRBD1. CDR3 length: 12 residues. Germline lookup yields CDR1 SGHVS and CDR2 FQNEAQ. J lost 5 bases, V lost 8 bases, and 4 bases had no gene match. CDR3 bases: TGTGCCAGCGGACAGGGGAGTGACGAGCAGTACTTC. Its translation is CASGQGSDEQYF. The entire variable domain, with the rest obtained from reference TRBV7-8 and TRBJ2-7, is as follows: GAGVSQSPRYKVAKRGQDVALRCDPISGHVSLFWYQQALGQGPEFLTYFQNEAQLDKSGLPSDRFFAERPEGSVSTLKIQRTQQEDSAVYLCASGQGSDEQYFGPGTRLTVT.

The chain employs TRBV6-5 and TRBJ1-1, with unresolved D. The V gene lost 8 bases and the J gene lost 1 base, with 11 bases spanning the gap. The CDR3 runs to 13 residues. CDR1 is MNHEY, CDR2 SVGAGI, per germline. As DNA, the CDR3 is TGTGCCAGCTCGGCAGGTCGGAACACTGAAGCTTTCTTT. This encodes CASSAGRNTEAFF.

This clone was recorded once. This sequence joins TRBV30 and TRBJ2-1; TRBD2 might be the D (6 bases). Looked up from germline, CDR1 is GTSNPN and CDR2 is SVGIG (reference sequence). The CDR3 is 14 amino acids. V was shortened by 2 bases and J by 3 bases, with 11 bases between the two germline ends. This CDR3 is CAWSPGRNYNEQFF. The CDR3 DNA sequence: TGTGCCTGGAGTCCCGGGAGAAACTACAATGAGCAGTTCTTC.

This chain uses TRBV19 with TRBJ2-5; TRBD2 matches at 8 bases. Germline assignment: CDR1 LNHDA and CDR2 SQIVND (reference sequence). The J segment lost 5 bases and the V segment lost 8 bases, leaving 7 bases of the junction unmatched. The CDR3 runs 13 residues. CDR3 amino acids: CASSFSGDETQYF. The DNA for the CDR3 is TGTGCCAGTTCCTTTAGCGGGGACGAGACCCAGTACTTC.

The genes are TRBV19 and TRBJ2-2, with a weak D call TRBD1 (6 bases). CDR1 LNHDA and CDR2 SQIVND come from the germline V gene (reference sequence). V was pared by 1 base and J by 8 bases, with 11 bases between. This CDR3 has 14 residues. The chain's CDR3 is CASSIGAGVGELFF. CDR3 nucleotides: TGTGCCAGTAGTATAGGGGCAGGGGTTGGGGAGCTGTTTTTT.

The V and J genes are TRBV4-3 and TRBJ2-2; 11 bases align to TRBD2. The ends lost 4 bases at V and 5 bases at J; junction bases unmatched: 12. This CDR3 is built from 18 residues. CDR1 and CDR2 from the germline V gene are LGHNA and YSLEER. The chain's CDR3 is CASSRKRASGGLTGELFF. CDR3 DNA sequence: TGCGCCAGCAGCCGGAAGAGGGCTAGCGGGGGGTTGACCGGGGAGCTGTTTTTT.

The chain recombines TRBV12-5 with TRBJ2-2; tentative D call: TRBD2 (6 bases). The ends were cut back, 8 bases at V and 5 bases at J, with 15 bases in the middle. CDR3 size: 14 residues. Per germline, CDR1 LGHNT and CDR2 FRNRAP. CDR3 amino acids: CASIGGVVTGELFF. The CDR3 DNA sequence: TGTGCTAGTATCGGCGGGGTAGTTACCGGGGAGCTGTTTTTT.

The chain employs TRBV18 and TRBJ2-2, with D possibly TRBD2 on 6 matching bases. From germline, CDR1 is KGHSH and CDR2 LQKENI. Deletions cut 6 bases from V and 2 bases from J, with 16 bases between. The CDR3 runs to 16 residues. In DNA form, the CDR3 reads TGTGCCAGCTCCCTCGGGGGACGGAGAAACACCGGGGAGCTGTTTTTT. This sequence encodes CASSLGGRRNTGELFF.

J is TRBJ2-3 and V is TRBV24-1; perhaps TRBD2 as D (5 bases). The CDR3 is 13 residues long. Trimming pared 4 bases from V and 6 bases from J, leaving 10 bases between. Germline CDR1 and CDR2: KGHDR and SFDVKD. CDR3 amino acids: CATSDKLGDTQYF. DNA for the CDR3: TGTGCCACCAGTGACAAACTAGGGGATACGCAGTATTTT.

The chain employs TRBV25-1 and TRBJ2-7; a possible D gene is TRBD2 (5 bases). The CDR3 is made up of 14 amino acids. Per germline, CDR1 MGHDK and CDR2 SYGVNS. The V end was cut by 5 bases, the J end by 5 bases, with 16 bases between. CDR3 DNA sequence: TGTGCCAGCAGTCCCCGTGGGGAGCGCGACGAGCAGTACTTC. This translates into CASSPRGERDEQYF.

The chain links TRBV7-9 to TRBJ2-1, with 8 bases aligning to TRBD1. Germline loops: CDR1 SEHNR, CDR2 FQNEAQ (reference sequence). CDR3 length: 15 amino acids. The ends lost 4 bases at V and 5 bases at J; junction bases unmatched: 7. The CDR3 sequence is CASSSSGTGDNEQFF. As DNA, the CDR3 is TGTGCCAGCAGCTCCTCCGGGACAGGAGACAATGAGCAGTTCTTC.

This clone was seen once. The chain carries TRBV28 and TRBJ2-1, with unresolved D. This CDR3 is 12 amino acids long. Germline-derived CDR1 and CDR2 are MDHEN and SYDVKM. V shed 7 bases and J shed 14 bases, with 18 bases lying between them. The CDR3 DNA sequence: TGTGCCAGCACCGCCCCCAGCCGTCAGGAGTTCTTC. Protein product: CASTAPSRQEFF.

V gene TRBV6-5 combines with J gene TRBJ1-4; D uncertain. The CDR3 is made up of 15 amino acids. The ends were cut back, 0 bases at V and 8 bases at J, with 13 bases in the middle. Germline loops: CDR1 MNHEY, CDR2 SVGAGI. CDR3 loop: CASSYSRLEREKLFF. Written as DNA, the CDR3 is TGTGCCAGCAGTTACTCGAGGCTCGAAAGGGAAAAACTGTTTTTT.

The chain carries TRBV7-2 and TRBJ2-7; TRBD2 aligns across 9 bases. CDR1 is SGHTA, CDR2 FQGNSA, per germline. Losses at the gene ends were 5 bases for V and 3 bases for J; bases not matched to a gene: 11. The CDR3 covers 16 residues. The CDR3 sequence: CASSRPLAGFNYEQYF. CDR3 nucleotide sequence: TGTGCCAGCAGCCGCCCCCTAGCGGGATTTAACTACGAGCAGTACTTC.

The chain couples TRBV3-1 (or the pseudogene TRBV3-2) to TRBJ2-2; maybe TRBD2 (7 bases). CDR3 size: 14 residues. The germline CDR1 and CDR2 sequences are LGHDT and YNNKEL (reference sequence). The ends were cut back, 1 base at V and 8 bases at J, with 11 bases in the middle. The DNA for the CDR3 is TGTGCCAGCAGCCAAGCGGGGGGCGCGGGGGAGCTGTTTTTT. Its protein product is CASSQAGGAGELFF.

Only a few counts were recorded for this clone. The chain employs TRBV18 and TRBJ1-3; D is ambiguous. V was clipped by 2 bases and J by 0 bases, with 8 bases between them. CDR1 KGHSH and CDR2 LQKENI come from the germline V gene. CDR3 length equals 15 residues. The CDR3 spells CASSPLLDSGNTIYF. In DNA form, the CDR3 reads TGTGCCAGCTCACCATTACTCGACTCTGGAAACACCATATATTTT.

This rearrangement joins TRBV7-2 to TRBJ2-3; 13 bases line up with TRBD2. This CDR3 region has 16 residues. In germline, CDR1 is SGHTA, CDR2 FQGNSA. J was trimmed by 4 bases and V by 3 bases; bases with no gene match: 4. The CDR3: CASSFKLAGGPDTQYF. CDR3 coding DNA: TGTGCCAGCAGCTTCAAACTAGCGGGAGGGCCAGATACGCAGTATTTT. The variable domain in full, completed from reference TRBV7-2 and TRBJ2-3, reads GAGVSQSPSNKVTEKGKDVELRCDPISGHTALYWYRQSLGQGLEFLIYFQGNSAPDKSGLPSDRFSAERTGGSVSTLTIQRTQQEDSAVYLCASSFKLAGGPDTQYFGPGTRLTVL.

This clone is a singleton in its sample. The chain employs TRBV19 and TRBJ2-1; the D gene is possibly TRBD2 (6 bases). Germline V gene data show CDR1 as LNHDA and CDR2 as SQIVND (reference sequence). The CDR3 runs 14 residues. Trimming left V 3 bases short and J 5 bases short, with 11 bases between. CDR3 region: CASSIGSANNEQFF. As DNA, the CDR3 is TGTGCCAGTAGTATCGGGAGTGCCAACAATGAGCAGTTCTTC.

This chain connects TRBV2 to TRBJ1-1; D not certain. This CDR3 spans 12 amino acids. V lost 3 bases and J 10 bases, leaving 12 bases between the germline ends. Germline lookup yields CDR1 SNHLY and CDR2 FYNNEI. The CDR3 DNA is TGTGCCAGCAGTGATAGCGGGCCTGGAGCTTTCTTT. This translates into CASSDSGPGAFF.